These 25 T cell receptor beta chains share one sample of origin, sequenced in a study of T cells after yellow fever vaccination. TCRdb independently ran MiXCR on the 5' RACE reads; one entry per CDR3 protein. This sample has 200,000 to 250,000 distinct CDR3 sequences; 6% to 7.5% occur once, and the top ten carry approximately 0.85%. This specimen consisted of CD4+ T cells sorted from PBMCs, obtained 15 days after the yellow fever booster vaccination. These receptors were obtained from a man aged 25 to 40 who received the YFV17D yellow fever vaccine.

This clonotype was observed a handful of times. The V call is TRBV28, the J call TRBJ2-2, with a tentative D call TRBD2 (5 bases). The V end lost 5 bases, the J end lost 6 bases, and 7 bases lay between the germline ends. This CDR3 contains 12 residues. Per the germline V gene, CDR1 is MDHEN and CDR2 is SYDVKM. CDR3 sequence reads: CASSRTSGELFF. The CDR3 DNA follows: TGTGCCAGCAGTCGGACTTCCGGGGAGCTGTTTTTT.

This clonotype appeared a few times. V usage is TRBV6-1 and J usage is TRBJ2-5; TRBD1 agrees at 7 bases. The germline gives CDR1 MNHNS, CDR2 SASEGT. V shed 5 bases, J shed 5 bases, and the junction held 8 bases outside the gene matches. The CDR3 loop spans 14 amino acids. The CDR3 is CASSRTGLRETQYF. CDR3 in DNA: TGTGCCAGCAGTAGGACAGGCCTTAGGGAGACCCAGTACTTC.

Ten or more counts support this clonotype. The chain links TRBV18 to TRBJ2-5; D is ambiguous. The CDR3 length is 13 residues. The germline CDR1 and CDR2 sequences are KGHSH and LQKENI. V gave up 3 bases and J gave up 4 bases, with 9 bases separating them. The CDR3 sequence: CASSPQTGETQYF. CDR3 nucleotide sequence: TGTGCCAGCTCACCTCAAACCGGAGAGACCCAGTACTTC.

The rearrangement links TRBV2 to TRBJ2-2, with TRBD2 as a possible D gene (6 bases). Trimming shortened V by 7 bases and J by 6 bases, and 12 bases separated the two germline ends. Germline-derived CDR1 and CDR2 are SNHLY and FYNNEI. The length of the CDR3 is 13 residues. This chain's CDR3 is CASTTGAAGELFF. CDR3 bases: TGTGCCAGCACGACGGGAGCGGCCGGGGAGCTGTTTTTT. Variable domain in full (rest from reference TRBV2 and TRBJ2-2): EPEVTQTPSHQVTQMGQEVILRCVPISNHLYFYWYRQILGQKVEFLVSFYNNEISEKSEIFDDQFSVERPDGSNFTLKIRSTKLEDSAMYFCASTTGAAGELFFGEGSRLTVL.

There are many counts of this clonotype. The chain links TRBV2 to TRBJ1-5; 7 bases are a match to TRBD1. The junction had 9 bases not matched to a gene; V was cut back by 7 bases and J by 6 bases. There are 14 residues in the CDR3. The germline V gene has CDR1 SNHLY and CDR2 FYNNEI. CDR3 coding DNA: TGTGCCAGCAACAAAGGGGGCGCGAGTCAGCCCCAGCATTTT. This sequence encodes CASNKGGASQPQHF.

The sample holds many counts of this clonotype. This sequence joins TRBV18 and TRBJ1-1; a weak D match, TRBD1 (5 bases). V lost 1 base to trimming and J lost 4 bases, with 10 bases between them. The germline gives CDR1 KGHSH, CDR2 LQKENI. CDR3 length: 14 amino acids. CDR3 residues: CASSPRGVGTEAFF. The DNA for the CDR3 is TGTGCCAGCTCACCACGGGGGGTAGGCACTGAAGCTTTCTTT.

V is TRBV12-3 or TRBV12-4 and J is TRBJ1-6, with TRBD1 matching over 7 bases. The trim removed 5 bases at V and 6 bases at J, leaving 7 bases unmatched. CDR3 length equals 15 residues. CDR3 sequence (DNA): TGTGCCAGCAGTCTCCGGGACAGTATTAATTCACCCCTCCACTTT. This gives the protein CASSLRDSINSPLHF.

This clonotype has a count of ten or more. Here the CDR3 reads CASSLGRNNEQFF. CDR3 DNA: TGTGCCAGCAGCTTAGGACGTAACAATGAGCAGTTCTTC. The gene calls are TRBV7-6 and TRBJ2-1; unclear D gene. CDR3 length: 13 amino acids. Germline assignment: CDR1 SGHVS and CDR2 FNYEAQ. V was trimmed by 1 base and J by 5 bases, leaving 6 bases between them.

This clonotype was counted ten times or more. The chain has TRBV2 and TRBJ2-7; 10 positions match TRBD2. The junction had 6 bases not matched to a gene; V was cut back by 7 bases and J by 6 bases. Germline V gene lookup returns CDR1 SNHLY and CDR2 FYNNEI. The CDR3 sequence is 13 residues long. This chain's CDR3 is CASKPSGSSEQYF. The CDR3 nucleotides are TGTGCCAGCAAGCCTAGCGGGAGTAGCGAGCAGTACTTC.

The rearrangement uses TRBV6-1 and TRBJ2-5, with 7 bases lining up with TRBD1. This CDR3 is 14 amino acids long. Losses at the gene ends were 4 bases for V and 3 bases for J; bases not matched to a gene: 5. The germline CDR1 and CDR2 sequences are MNHNS and SASEGT. CDR3 region: CASSAPGTEETQYF. The CDR3 DNA reads as TGTGCCAGCAGTGCCCCCGGGACAGAAGAGACCCAGTACTTC.

The V gene is TRBV28, the J gene TRBJ2-1, with D perhaps assigned TRBD1 or TRBD2 (6 bases each). The CDR3 runs 14 residues. CDR1 is MDHEN and CDR2 is SYDVKM in the germline V gene. Deletions cut 11 bases from V and 2 bases from J, with 16 bases between. The CDR3 reads CAALGGAAYNEQFF. The CDR3, as DNA: TGTGCCGCCCTCGGGGGCGCGGCCTACAATGAGCAGTTCTTC. Combining the CDR3 with reference TRBV28 and TRBJ2-1 gives the whole variable domain DVKVTQSSRYLVKRTGEKVFLECVQDMDHENMFWYRQDPGLGLRLIYFSYDVKMKEKGDIPEGYSVSREKKERFSLILESASTNQTSMYLCAALGGAAYNEQFFGPGTRLTVL.

In its sample, this clonotype was seen many times. The rearrangement joins TRBV5-1 to TRBJ2-7, with 7 bases fitting TRBD2. This CDR3 is built from 13 residues. Trimming removed 4 bases from V and 2 bases from J; junction bases left unmatched: 3. Germline-derived CDR1 and CDR2 are SGHRS and YFSETQ. CDR3 nucleotide sequence: TGCGCCAGCAGCCCAGCGGGGACCTACGAGCAGTACTTC. It is translated as CASSPAGTYEQYF.

This clonotype was counted at least ten times. This chain's CDR3 is CAISELDRGKTGELFF. DNA for the CDR3: TGTGCCATCAGTGAGTTGGACAGGGGAAAGACCGGGGAGCTGTTTTTT. V usage is TRBV10-3 and J usage is TRBJ2-2; 9 bases agree with TRBD1. V lost 1 base and J lost 5; bases outside the gene matches: 5. This CDR3 has 16 amino acids. Germline V gives CDR1 ENHRY, CDR2 SYGVKD.

This clonotype showed up just a few times. V gene TRBV7-3 combines with J gene TRBJ2-2, with D tentatively TRBD2 (6 bases). The CDR3 is made up of 15 amino acids. Germline-derived CDR1 and CDR2 are SGHTA and FQGTGA. With 5 bases removed from V and 1 base from J, the gap between germline ends came to 11 bases. The CDR3 reads CASSPVSGNTGELFF. The CDR3 DNA reads as TGTGCCAGCAGCCCCGTTAGCGGGAACACCGGGGAGCTGTTTTTT.

This clonotype was counted a few times. The CDR3 region has the DNA TGTGCCAGCAGTCCTCGGGAGAACGGGGAGCTGTTTTTT. This encodes CASSPRENGELFF. The chain links TRBV12-3 or TRBV12-4 to TRBJ2-2; maybe TRBD2 (6 bases). V was shortened by 5 bases and J by 7 bases, with 11 bases between the two germline ends. The CDR3 is 13 residues long.

Remarks on this clonotype: A read error may explain this, as a much larger clone is one base away. The chain uses TRBV12-3 or TRBV12-4 and TRBJ2-4; a possible D gene is TRBD1 (5 bases). The CDR3 extends over 15 amino acids. The CDR3 region has the DNA TGTTCCAGCACCCCCGATTTCATGAAGGGGAACATTCAGTACTTC. Translating it yields CSSTPDFMKGNIQYF.

As regards this clonotype: This may stem from a read error, because a much larger clone lies one nucleotide away. This chain links TRBV6-2 or TRBV6-3 with TRBJ2-7; perhaps TRBD2 as D (5 bases). Germline CDR1 is MNHEY and CDR2 is SVGEGT. V was clipped by 6 bases and J by 0 bases, with 6 bases between them. The CDR3 has 12 residues. Here the CDR3 reads CASRRGSYEQYF. CDR3 in DNA: TGTGCCAGCAGACGGGGCTCCTACGAGCAGTACTTC.

This clonotype was detected only a few times. The chain employs TRBV10-3 and TRBJ2-1; 8 bases align to TRBD1. The length of the CDR3 is 15 residues. Looked up from germline, CDR1 is ENHRY and CDR2 is SYGVKD. Trimming took 2 bases from V and 6 from J; bases not matched to a gene: 6. The DNA of the CDR3 is TGTGCCATCAGTGAGCGTCAGGGGGCAGCCAATGAGCAGTTCTTC. As protein: CAISERQGAANEQFF.

J is TRBJ1-5 and V is TRBV6-1, with D possibly being TRBD1 (6 bases). Germline V gene data show CDR1 as MNHNS and CDR2 as SASEGT. V was pared by 6 bases and J by 0 bases, with 12 bases between. The CDR3 runs 15 residues. The CDR3 spells CASRKMDSSNQPQHF. In DNA, the CDR3 is TGTGCCAGCAGGAAAATGGACAGTAGCAATCAGCCCCAGCATTTT.

V and J are TRBV5-1 and TRBJ1-4, with a weak D call TRBD1 (6 bases). The CDR3 has 14 amino acids. The germline V gene has CDR1 SGHRS and CDR2 YFSETQ. Trimming took off 4 bases at V and 5 bases at J, with 12 bases between the two ends. CDR3 sequence reads: CASSPGQPNEKLFF. CDR3 DNA: TGCGCCAGCAGCCCTGGACAGCCAAATGAAAAACTGTTTTTT.

The sample holds a few counts of this clonotype. The chain links TRBV20-1 to TRBJ2-2; 7 nucleotides agree with TRBD2. V trimming: 3 bases; J trimming: 0 bases; junction bases outside the gene matches: 16. This CDR3 region has 19 residues. The germline gives CDR1 DFQATT, CDR2 SNEGSKA (reference sequence). CDR3 nucleotide sequence: TGCAGTGCTAGGCCCCGTCGGAGCGGGGAGTACGCGAACACCGGGGAGCTGTTTTTT. Its protein product is CSARPRRSGEYANTGELFF.

The chain combines TRBV30 with TRBJ2-5, with a possible D match to TRBD2 (5 bases). V lost 3 bases to trimming and J lost 4 bases, with 6 bases between them. The CDR3 loop spans 11 amino acids. Looked up from germline, CDR1 is GTSNPN and CDR2 is SVGIG (reference sequence). Here the CDR3 DNA reads TGTGCCTGGAGCCGGGGAGAGACCCAGTACTTC. Translation: CAWSRGETQYF.

This clonotype was seen ten or more times. This chain connects TRBV10-3 to TRBJ2-3, with D unclear. The germline V and J ends were trimmed by 5 bases and 5 bases, with 14 bases remaining between them. This CDR3 region has 14 residues. CDR1 is ENHRY and CDR2 is SYGVKD in the germline V gene. In nucleotides, the CDR3 is TGTGCCATCAGTCTAGACCCAAGGGAAGATACGCAGTATTTT. Residues: CAISLDPREDTQYF.

This clonotype came up many times. The chain uses TRBV25-1 and TRBJ2-6; 7 bases match TRBD2. V lost 1 base, J lost 3 bases, and 3 bases stayed unmatched. In germline, CDR1 is MGHDK, CDR2 SYGVNS. This CDR3 has 16 residues. The CDR3 spells CASSEWEGRGANVLTF. The CDR3 coding sequence is TGTGCCAGCAGTGAATGGGAGGGGCGTGGGGCCAACGTCCTGACTTTC.

This clonotype was counted ten times or more. The genes are TRBV12-3 or TRBV12-4 and TRBJ2-1; 7 bases align to TRBD2. This CDR3 has 15 amino acids. With 0 bases clipped from V and 8 bases from J, the junction kept 7 bases outside the gene matches. CDR3 sequence (DNA): TGTGCCAGCAGTTTAGCAGCGGGGAGAAGTGATGAGCAGTTCTTC. Amino acid sequence: CASSLAAGRSDEQFF.